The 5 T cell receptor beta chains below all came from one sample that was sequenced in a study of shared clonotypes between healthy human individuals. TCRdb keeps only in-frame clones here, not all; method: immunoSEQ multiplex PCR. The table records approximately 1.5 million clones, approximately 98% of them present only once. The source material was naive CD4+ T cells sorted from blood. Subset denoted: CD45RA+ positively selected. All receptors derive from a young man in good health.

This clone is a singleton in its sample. As DNA, the CDR3 is TGTGCCAGCAGCTTAGATCTAGCTACAGATACGCAGTATTTT. Encoded protein: CASSLDLATDTQYF. This chain joins TRBV13 and TRBJ2-3; the D gene is possibly TRBD2 (5 bases). V was shortened by 1 base and J by 3 bases, with 8 bases between the two germline ends. There are 14 residues in the CDR3. CDR1 is PRHDT and CDR2 is FYEKMQ in the germline V gene (reference sequence).

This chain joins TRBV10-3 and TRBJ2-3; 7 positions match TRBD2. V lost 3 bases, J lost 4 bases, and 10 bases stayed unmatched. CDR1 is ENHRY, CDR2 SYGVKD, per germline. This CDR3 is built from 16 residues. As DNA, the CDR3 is TGTGCCATCAGTGACCCCGGGAGGAGACGAGCAGATACGCAGTATTTT. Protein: CAISDPGRRRADTQYF.

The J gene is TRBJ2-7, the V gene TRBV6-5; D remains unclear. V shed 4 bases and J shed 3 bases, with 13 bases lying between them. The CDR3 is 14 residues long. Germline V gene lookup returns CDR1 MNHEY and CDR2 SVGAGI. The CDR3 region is CASSWLSKGYEQYF. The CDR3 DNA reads TGTGCCAGCAGTTGGCTCTCAAAGGGCTACGAGCAGTACTTC.

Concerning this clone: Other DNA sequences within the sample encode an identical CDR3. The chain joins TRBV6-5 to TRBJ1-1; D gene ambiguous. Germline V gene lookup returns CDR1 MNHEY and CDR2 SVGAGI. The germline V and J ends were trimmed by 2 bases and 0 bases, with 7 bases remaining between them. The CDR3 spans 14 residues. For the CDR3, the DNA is TGTGCCAGCAGTTACGGCACCGTGAACACTGAAGCTTTCTTT. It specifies CASSYGTVNTEAFF.

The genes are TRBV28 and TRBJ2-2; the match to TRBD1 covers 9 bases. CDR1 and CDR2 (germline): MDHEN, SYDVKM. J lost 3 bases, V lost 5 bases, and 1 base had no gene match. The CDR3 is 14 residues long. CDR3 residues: CASSTGGYTGELFF. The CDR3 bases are TGTGCCAGCAGTACAGGGGGCTACACCGGGGAGCTGTTTTTT. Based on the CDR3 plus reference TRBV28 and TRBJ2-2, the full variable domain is DVKVTQSSRYLVKRTGEKVFLECVQDMDHENMFWYRQDPGLGLRLIYFSYDVKMKEKGDIPEGYSVSREKKERFSLILESASTNQTSMYLCASSTGGYTGELFFGEGSRLTVL.